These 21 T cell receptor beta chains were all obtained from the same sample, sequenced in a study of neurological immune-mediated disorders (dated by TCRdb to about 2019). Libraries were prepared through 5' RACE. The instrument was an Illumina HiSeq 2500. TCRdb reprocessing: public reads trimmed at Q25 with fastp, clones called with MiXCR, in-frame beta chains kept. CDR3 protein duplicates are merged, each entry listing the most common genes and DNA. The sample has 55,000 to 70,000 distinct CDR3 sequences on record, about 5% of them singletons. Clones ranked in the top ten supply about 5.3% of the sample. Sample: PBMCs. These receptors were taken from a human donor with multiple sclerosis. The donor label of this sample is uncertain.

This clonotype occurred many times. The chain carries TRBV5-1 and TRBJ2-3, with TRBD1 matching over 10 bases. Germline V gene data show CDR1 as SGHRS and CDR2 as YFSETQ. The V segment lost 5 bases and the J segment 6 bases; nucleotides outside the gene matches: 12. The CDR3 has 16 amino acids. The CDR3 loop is CASRTLPGQGTDTQYF. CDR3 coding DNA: TGCGCCAGCAGGACCCTCCCGGGACAGGGGACGGATACGCAGTATTTT.

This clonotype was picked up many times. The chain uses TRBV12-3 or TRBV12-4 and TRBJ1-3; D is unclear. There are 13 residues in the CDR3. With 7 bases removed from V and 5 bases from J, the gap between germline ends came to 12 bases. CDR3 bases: TGTGCCAGCACTATTTCTGGAAGAAACACCATATATTTT. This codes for CASTISGRNTIYF.

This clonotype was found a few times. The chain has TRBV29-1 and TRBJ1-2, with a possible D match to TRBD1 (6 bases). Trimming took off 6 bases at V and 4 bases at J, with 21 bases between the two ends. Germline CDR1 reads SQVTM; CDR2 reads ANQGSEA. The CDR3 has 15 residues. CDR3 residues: CSVANTAGHFYGYTF. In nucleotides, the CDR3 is TGCAGCGTGGCTAATACGGCGGGACACTTCTATGGCTACACCTTC.

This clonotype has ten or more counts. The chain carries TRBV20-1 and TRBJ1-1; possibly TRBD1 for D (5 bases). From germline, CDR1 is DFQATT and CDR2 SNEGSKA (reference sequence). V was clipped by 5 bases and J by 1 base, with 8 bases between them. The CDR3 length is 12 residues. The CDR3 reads CSAFQGNTEAFF. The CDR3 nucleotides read TGCAGTGCTTTCCAGGGGAACACTGAAGCTTTCTTT.

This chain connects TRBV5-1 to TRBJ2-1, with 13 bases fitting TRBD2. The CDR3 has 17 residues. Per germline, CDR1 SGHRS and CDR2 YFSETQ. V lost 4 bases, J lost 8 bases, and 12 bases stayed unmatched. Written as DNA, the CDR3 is TGCGCCAGCAGCCTTGACTTGACTAGCGGGGGGATTGATGAGCAGTTCTTC. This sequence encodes CASSLDLTSGGIDEQFF.

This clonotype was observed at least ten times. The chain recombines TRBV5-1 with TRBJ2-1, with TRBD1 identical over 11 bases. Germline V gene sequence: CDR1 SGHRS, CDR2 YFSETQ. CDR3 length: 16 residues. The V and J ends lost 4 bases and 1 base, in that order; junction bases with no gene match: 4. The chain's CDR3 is CASSPGTGGSYNEQFF. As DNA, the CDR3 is TGCGCCAGCAGCCCTGGGACAGGGGGATCCTACAATGAGCAGTTCTTC.

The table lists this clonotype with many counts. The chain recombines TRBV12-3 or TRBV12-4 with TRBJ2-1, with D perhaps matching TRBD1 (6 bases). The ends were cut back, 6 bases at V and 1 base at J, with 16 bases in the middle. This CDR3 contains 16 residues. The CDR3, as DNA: TGTGCCAGCAGCCCCATGACAGGTGGGTCCTACAATGAGCAGTTCTTC. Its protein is CASSPMTGGSYNEQFF.

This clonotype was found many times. In nucleotides, the CDR3 is TGTGCCAGCAGCTTATTCATAGCCGGAGATACGCAGTATTTT. The encoded protein is CASSLFIAGDTQYF. The chain joins TRBV11-2 to TRBJ2-3; D remains unclear. Trimming took 2 bases from V and 5 from J, leaving 11 bases between them. In germline, CDR1 is SGHAT, CDR2 FQNNGV. The CDR3 length is 14 residues.

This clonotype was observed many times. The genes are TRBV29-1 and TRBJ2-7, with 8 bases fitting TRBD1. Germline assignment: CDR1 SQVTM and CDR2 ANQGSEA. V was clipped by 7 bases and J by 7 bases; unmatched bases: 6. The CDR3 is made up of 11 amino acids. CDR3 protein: CSGGQAGEQYF. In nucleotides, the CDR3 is TGCAGCGGGGGACAGGCGGGGGAGCAGTACTTC.

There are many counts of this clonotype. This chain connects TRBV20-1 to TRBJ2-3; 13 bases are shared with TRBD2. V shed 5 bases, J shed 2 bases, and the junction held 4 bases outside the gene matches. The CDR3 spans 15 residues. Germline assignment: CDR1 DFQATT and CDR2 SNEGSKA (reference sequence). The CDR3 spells CSASGTSGVTDTQYF. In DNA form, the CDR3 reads TGCAGTGCTTCTGGGACTAGCGGGGTCACAGATACGCAGTATTTT.

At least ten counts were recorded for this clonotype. The CDR3 bases are TGTGCCACCAGTGGTTTTAGCGGGGGCATCACCGGGGAGCTGTTTTTT. As protein: CATSGFSGGITGELFF. The chain links TRBV24-1 to TRBJ2-2; 9 bases fit TRBD2. The germline gives CDR1 KGHDR, CDR2 SFDVKD. The junction had 7 bases not matched to a gene; V was cut back by 5 bases and J by 4 bases. The CDR3 runs 16 residues.

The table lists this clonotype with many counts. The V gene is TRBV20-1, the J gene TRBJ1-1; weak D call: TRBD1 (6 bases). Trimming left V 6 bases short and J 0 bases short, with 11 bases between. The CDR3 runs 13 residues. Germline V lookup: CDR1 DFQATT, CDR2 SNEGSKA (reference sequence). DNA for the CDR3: TGCAGTGCAGCTCGGGACATGAACACTGAAGCTTTCTTT. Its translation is CSAARDMNTEAFF.

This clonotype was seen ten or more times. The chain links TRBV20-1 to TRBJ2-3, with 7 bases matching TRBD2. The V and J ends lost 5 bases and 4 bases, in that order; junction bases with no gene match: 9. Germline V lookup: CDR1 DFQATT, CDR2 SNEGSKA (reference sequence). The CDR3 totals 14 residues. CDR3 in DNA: TGCAGTGCTGGACTAGGACTAGTTTCAGATACGCAGTATTTT. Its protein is CSAGLGLVSDTQYF.

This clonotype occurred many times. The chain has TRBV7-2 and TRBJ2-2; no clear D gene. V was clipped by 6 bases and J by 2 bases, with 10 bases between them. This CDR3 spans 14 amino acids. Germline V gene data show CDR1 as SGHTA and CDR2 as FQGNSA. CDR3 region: CASSTYSNTGELFF. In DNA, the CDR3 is TGTGCCAGCAGTACATATTCAAACACCGGGGAGCTGTTTTTT.

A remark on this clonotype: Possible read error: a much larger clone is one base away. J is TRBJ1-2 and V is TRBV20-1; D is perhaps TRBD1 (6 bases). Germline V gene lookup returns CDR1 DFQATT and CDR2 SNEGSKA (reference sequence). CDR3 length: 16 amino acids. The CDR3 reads CGANSRGHYSYYGYTF. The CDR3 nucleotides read TGCGGTGCTAACTCCAGGGGTCACTATTCCTACTATGGCTACACCTTC.

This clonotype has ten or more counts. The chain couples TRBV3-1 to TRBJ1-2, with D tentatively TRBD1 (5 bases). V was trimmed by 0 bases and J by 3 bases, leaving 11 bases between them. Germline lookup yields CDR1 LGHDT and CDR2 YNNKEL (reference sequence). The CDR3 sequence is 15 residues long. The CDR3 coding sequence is TGTGCCAGCAGCCAAGATCCCCAGGGTTACTATGGCTACACCTTC. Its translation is CASSQDPQGYYGYTF. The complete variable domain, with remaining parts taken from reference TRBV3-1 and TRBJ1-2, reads DTAVSQTPKYLVTQMGNDKSIKCEQNLGHDTMYWYKQDSKKFLKIMFSYNNKELIINETVPNRFSPKSPDKAHLNLHINSLELGDSAVYFCASSQDPQGYYGYTFGSGTRLTVV.

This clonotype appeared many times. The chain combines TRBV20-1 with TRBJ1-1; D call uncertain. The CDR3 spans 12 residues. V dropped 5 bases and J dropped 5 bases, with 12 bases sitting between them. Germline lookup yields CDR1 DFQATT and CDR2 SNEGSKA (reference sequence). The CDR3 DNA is TGCAGTGCTCCTGCTTTGGGGACTGAAGCTTTCTTT. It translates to CSAPALGTEAFF.

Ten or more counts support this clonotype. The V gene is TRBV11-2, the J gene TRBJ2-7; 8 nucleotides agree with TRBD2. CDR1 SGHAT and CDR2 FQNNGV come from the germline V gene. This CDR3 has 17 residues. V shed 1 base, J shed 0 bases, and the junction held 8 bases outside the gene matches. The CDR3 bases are TGTGCCAGCAGCTTAGGAGTAGGCGGGGGGCTCTCCTACGAGCAGTACTTC. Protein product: CASSLGVGGGLSYEQYF.

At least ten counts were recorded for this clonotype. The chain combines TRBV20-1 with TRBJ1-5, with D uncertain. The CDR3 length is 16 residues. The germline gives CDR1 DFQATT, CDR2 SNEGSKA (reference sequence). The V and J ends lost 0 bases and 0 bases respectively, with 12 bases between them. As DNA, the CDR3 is TGCAGTGCTAGAGATAGGTGGAGTGGTAGCAATCAGCCCCAGCATTTT. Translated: CSARDRWSGSNQPQHF.

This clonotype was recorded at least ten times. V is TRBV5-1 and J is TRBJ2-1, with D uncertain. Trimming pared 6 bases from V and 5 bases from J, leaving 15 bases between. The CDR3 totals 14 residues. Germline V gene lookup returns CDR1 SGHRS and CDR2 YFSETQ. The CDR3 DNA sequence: TGCGCCAGCAATAGTCACAGCGCCCACAATGAGCAGTTCTTC. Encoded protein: CASNSHSAHNEQFF. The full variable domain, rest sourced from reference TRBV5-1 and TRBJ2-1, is KAGVTQTPRYLIKTRGQQVTLSCSPISGHRSVSWYQQTPGQGLQFLFEYFSETQRNKGNFPGRFSGRQFSNSRSEMNVSTLELGDSALYLCASNSHSAHNEQFFGPGTRLTVL.

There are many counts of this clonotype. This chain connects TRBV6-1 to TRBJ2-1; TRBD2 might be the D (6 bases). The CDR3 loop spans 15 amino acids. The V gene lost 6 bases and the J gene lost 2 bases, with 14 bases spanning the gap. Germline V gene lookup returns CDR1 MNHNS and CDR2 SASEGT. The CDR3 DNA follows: TGTGCCAGCAGCGCGGCTAGCGCTGCCTACAATGAGCAGTTCTTC. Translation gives CASSAASAAYNEQFF.